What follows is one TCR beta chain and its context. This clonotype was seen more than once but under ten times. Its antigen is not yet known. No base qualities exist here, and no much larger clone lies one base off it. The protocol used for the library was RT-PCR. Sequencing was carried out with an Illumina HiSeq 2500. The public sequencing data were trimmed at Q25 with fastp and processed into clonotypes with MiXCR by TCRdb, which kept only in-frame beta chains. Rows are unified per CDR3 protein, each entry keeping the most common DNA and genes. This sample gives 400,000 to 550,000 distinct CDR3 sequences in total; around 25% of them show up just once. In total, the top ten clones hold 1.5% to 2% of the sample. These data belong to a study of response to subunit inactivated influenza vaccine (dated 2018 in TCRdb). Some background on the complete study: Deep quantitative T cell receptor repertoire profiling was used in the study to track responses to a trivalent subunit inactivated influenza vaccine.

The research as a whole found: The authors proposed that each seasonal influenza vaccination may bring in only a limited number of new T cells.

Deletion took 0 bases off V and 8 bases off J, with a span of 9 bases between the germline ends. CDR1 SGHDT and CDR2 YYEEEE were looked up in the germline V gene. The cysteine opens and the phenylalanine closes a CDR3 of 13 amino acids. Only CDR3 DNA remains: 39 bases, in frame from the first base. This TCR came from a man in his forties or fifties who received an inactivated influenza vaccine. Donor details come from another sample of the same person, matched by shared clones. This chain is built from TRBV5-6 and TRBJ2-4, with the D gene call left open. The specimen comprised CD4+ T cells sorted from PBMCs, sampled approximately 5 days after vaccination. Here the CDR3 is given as CASSLGTTDIQYF. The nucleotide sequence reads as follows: TGTGCCAGCAGCTTGGGGACGACGGACATTCAGTACTTC.